The 6 T cell receptor beta chains presented below share a single source sample, sequenced in a study of cytomegalovirus exposure and HLA in healthy donors. Vbeta (60) and Jbeta (13) primers were used in the PCR. Here immunoSEQ multiplex PCR was the method, and the copy in TCRdb shows in-frame clones only, minus some. The sample gives around 150,000 clones, around 75% of which show up once; roughly 1.4% is in the top ten. Sequencing was carried out using PBMCs. All receptors come from a man aged 18 to 35 in good health and CMV-seronegative.

The chain combines TRBV7-9 with TRBJ1-1; the match to TRBD1 covers 8 bases. Germline V CDR1 and CDR2: SEHNR, FQNEAQ (reference sequence). Trimming at V came to 5 bases and at J to 3 bases, leaving 11 bases not matched to a gene. This CDR3 comprises 16 residues. The CDR3 loop reads CASSPPGTGGDTEAFF. The CDR3 DNA sequence: TGTGCCAGCAGCCCCCCCGGGACAGGAGGGGACACTGAAGCTTTCTTT.

This sequence joins TRBV28 and TRBJ1-1; D not resolved. There are 14 residues in the CDR3. Germline CDR1 is MDHEN and CDR2 is SYDVKM. V lost 2 bases to trimming and J lost 7 bases, with 14 bases between them. The CDR3 protein is CASSLANDRGEAFF. In DNA form, the CDR3 reads TGTGCCAGCAGTTTAGCAAACGACCGGGGTGAAGCTTTCTTT.

The gene calls are TRBV5-5 and TRBJ2-3; tentatively, D is TRBD1 (5 bases). The V gene's germline CDR1 is SGHKS and CDR2 YYEKEE (reference sequence). The CDR3 sequence is 16 residues long. V was cut by 2 bases and J by 2 bases, with 15 bases left in between. The CDR3 sequence is CASSFYWQGNTDTQYF. CDR3 bases: TGTGCCAGCAGCTTTTATTGGCAGGGAAACACAGATACGCAGTATTTT.

The chain combines TRBV19 with TRBJ2-1; 7 bases align to TRBD1. The CDR3 totals 12 residues. V was clipped by 4 bases and J by 13 bases; unmatched bases: 7. The germline CDR1 and CDR2 sequences are LNHDA and SQIVND (reference sequence). The CDR3 is CASSTRQGFQFF. CDR3 coding DNA: TGTGCCAGTAGTACTCGACAGGGCTTCCAGTTCTTC.

CDR3 loop: CASSLGENSYEQYF. The DNA for the CDR3 is TGTGCCAGCAGTTTAGGAGAGAACTCCTACGAGCAGTACTTC. The chain carries TRBV27 and TRBJ2-7; D remains unclear. Trimming shortened V by 2 bases and J by 0 bases, and 8 bases separated the two germline ends. The germline V gene encodes CDR1 MNHEY and CDR2 SMNVEV (reference sequence). This CDR3 has 14 amino acids.

The chain combines TRBV6-5 with TRBJ2-5, with unresolved D. CDR1 is MNHEY and CDR2 is SVGAGI in the germline V gene. The CDR3 runs 14 residues. Trimming took 5 bases from V and 4 from J, leaving 14 bases between them. DNA for the CDR3: TGTGCCAGCAGTAGAAGACTCGGTCGAGAGACCCAGTACTTC. This encodes CASSRRLGRETQYF.